This T cell receptor (beta chain) was retrieved from a study of T cells in Graves' hyperthyroidism and ophthalmopathy. Study-wide results and limits: Ophthalmopathy, as predicted by the model, came a median approximately 5.9 months after the prediction. Most clonotypes that expanded in the thyroid above 0.001 also showed up in blood.

Germline values: CDR1 LNHDA, CDR2 SQIVND (reference sequence). V dropped 6 bases and J dropped 0 bases, with 12 bases sitting between them. This CDR3 has 15 amino acids. This clonotype was observed a handful of times. Its specificity is unknown. Diagnoses rested on clinical symptoms, serum thyroxine and TRAb, thyroid ultrasound and orbital computed tomography. PBMCs came from around 9.7 ml fresh peripheral blood. Using RNA transcripts as the source, TCR beta CDR3 regions were amplified. An initial round of RT-PCR targeting the TCR CDR3 relied on the HTBI primer set. TCRdb redid the calling of the multiplex PCR reads with MiXCR, one entry per CDR3 protein. The table shows 600,000 to 850,000 distinct CDR3 sequences, with around 20% occurring only once.

This clonotype was obtained from a woman aged 45 to 65 with Graves' hyperthyroidism that later progressed to Graves' ophthalmopathy. Sequencing was performed on blood. The chain is built from TRBV19 and TRBJ2-1, with D perhaps TRBD2 (6 bases). The CDR3 loop is CASRAGWGSYNEQFF. In nucleotides, the CDR3 is TGTGCCAGTAGGGCGGGGTGGGGCTCCTACAATGAGCAGTTCTTC.